The clone carrying this TCR beta chain has a count of ten or more. The target antigen is unknown. Researchers amplified the TCR beta CDR3 regions from RNA transcripts. Using the HTBI primer set, a first-round RT-PCR was run on the TCR CDR3. TCRdb used MiXCR to reprocess the multiplex PCR reads, holding one entry per CDR3 protein. The sample holds under 300,000 distinct CDR3 sequences, less than 30% seen once. These data come from a study of T cells in Graves' hyperthyroidism and ophthalmopathy. Overall study results and limits: Blood samples included most of the expanded thyroid clonotypes exceeding 0.001. Model-based prediction identified ophthalmopathy a median roughly six months prior to its onset.

Lactation, pregnancy, other autoimmune disease or uncontrolled infection excluded patients. The V end lost 6 bases, the J end lost 1 base, and 21 bases lay between the germline ends. The V gene's germline CDR1 is MRHNA and CDR2 SNTAGT. There are 17 residues in the CDR3. Sample: blood. This TCR was sampled from a man aged 40-49 years with Graves' hyperthyroidism that later progressed to Graves' ophthalmopathy. V gene TRBV6-4 combines with J gene TRBJ1-1; D might be TRBD1 (6 bases). Written as DNA, the CDR3 is TGTGCCAGCAGCAGGTCCAGAGGGGGACTCCAGAACACTGAAGCTTTCTTT. Encoded protein: CASSRSRGGLQNTEAFF.